This T cell receptor beta chain appears in the sequencing data of a study of blood T cell repertoires in COVID-19. Overall study: The United States, Italy and Spain were the sources of the acute and convalescent COVID-19 samples. Sample material is recorded as cDNA or gDNA derived from T cells, B-cell-depleted T cells, or PBMCs.

This clone appeared a few times. Authors' analysis steps: Nucleated cell counts were estimated from reference gene primer amplification. Data came from immunoSEQ multiplex PCR; TCRdb stores just in-frame clones and leaves some out. V and J calls plus clone size are reproduced from that table; the DNA served to infer D and trimming. The table records 250,000 to 350,000 clones, 80% to 90% of them present only once. CDR3 length equals 14 residues. CDR1 and CDR2 (germline): SGDLS, YYNGEE. V was cut by 5 bases and J by 4 bases, with 15 bases left in between. The rearrangement links TRBV9 to TRBJ1-2, with a possible D match to TRBD1 (5 bases). The TCR sequence derives from a woman aged 50 to 60 with acute or convalescent COVID-19. The sample consisted of peripheral blood. CDR3 protein: CASRRHSQGYGYTF. Written as DNA, the CDR3 is TGTGCCAGCAGGAGACATTCTCAGGGCTATGGCTACACCTTC.